Following are 24 T cell receptor beta chains from one sample sequenced in a study of a mutant IDH1 vaccine in newly diagnosed glioma. The data were produced by immunoSEQ multiplex PCR, yet TCRdb's version contains in-frame clones alone and is incomplete. The data hold 70,000 to 90,000 clones, with 91% observed a single time. Described time point: week 5, during vaccination. Vaccinated patients received 300 ug of mutant IDH1 20-mer peptide per dose, with topical imiquimod. Which antigens these TCRs recognize remains unknown. The sequencing here drew on PBMCs, taken from a glioma patient whose treatment included an IDH1 peptide vaccine. The receptors come from a woman aged 45-59 years with glioma.

The V gene is TRBV4-1, the J gene TRBJ1-6, with a possible D match to TRBD1 (6 bases). The CDR3 loop spans 17 amino acids. Trimming stripped 0 bases from V and 9 bases from J, with 18 bases between. Germline-derived CDR1 and CDR2 are MGHRA and YSYEKL. CDR3 bases: TGCGCCAGCAGCCAAGATATCCGGGGGCCAAGGATTTCACCCCTCCACTTT. It specifies CASSQDIRGPRISPLHF.

This clone was observed a single time. V and J are TRBV28 and TRBJ2-7; D is tentatively TRBD1 or TRBD2 (6 bases each). CDR1 is MDHEN and CDR2 is SYDVKM in the germline V gene. This CDR3 has 15 amino acids. V was trimmed by 5 bases and J by 3 bases, leaving 17 bases between them. The CDR3 here is CASSPGTGANYEQYF. CDR3 nucleotides: TGTGCCAGCAGTCCAGGCACGGGGGCGAACTACGAGCAGTACTTC.

The chain has TRBV6-5 and TRBJ2-5; D might be TRBD2 (5 bases). The CDR3 covers 14 residues. Trimming took 2 bases from V and 1 from J, leaving 8 bases between them. CDR1 is MNHEY, CDR2 SVGAGI, per germline. The CDR3 DNA is TGTGCCAGCAGTTACCCAGCGGCCCAAGAGACCCAGTACTTC. Protein product: CASSYPAAQETQYF.

V gene TRBV5-4 combines with J gene TRBJ2-5, with D uncertain. V was cut by 4 bases and J by 7 bases, with 14 bases left in between. Germline CDR1 reads SGHNT; CDR2 reads YYREEE (reference sequence). The CDR3 is 13 amino acids. For the CDR3, the DNA is TGTGCCAGCAGCAACCAAGGAGTCGGGACCCAGTACTTC. Encoded protein: CASSNQGVGTQYF.

The chain carries TRBV4-2 and TRBJ2-7, with D possibly matching TRBD2 (5 bases). Germline V CDR1 and CDR2: LGHNA, YNFKEQ. Deletions cut 8 bases from V and 6 bases from J, with 11 bases between. The CDR3 is 11 residues long. CDR3 sequence: CASRGEGEQYF. The CDR3 DNA reads TGTGCCAGCCGGGGAGAAGGCGAGCAGTACTTC.

This clone was seen a single time. The gene calls are TRBV15 and TRBJ2-3; D is perhaps TRBD1 (6 bases). The V end was cut by 4 bases, the J end by 4 bases, with 9 bases between. CDR3 length equals 13 residues. CDR1 is LNHNV and CDR2 is YYDKDF in the germline V gene (reference sequence). The CDR3 sequence: CATSIGGADTQYF. The CDR3 nucleotides read TGTGCCACCAGCATTGGGGGCGCAGATACGCAGTATTTT.

The chain uses TRBV5-1 and TRBJ1-3; D unresolved. Germline V gene sequence: CDR1 SGHRS, CDR2 YFSETQ. The CDR3 covers 15 residues. The germline V and J ends were trimmed by 1 base and 0 bases, with 8 bases remaining between them. CDR3 sequence: CASSLSRDSGNTIYF. The CDR3 bases are TGCGCCAGCAGCTTGAGTAGGGACTCTGGAAACACCATATATTTT.

The chain links TRBV9 to TRBJ2-3; 7 nucleotides match TRBD2. This CDR3 comprises 14 residues. V was pared by 4 bases and J by 1 base, with 3 bases of the junction left unmatched. The germline gives CDR1 SGDLS, CDR2 YYNGEE. This CDR3 reads CASSITSGTDTQYF. CDR3 bases: TGTGCCAGCAGCATCACTAGCGGCACAGATACGCAGTATTTT.

The chain joins TRBV2 to TRBJ1-5, with TRBD1 as a possible D gene (5 bases). The CDR3 is 14 residues long. V was shortened by 2 bases and J by 5 bases, with 10 bases between the two germline ends. Germline-derived CDR1 and CDR2 are SNHLY and FYNNEI. The CDR3 protein is CASSENPGDQPQHF. CDR3 in DNA: TGTGCCAGCAGTGAAAACCCGGGGGATCAGCCCCAGCATTTT.

The chain employs TRBV10-3 and TRBJ2-7; D gene ambiguous. V lost 3 bases and J 2 bases, leaving 8 bases between the germline ends. Germline lookup yields CDR1 ENHRY and CDR2 SYGVKD. This CDR3 is built from 13 residues. This CDR3 reads CAISDREAYEQYF. The CDR3 DNA reads TGTGCCATCAGTGACAGAGAAGCCTACGAGCAGTACTTC.

This rearrangement joins TRBV18 to TRBJ1-2; 9 bases map to TRBD1. This CDR3 comprises 14 residues. Trimming took 2 bases from V and 4 from J; bases not matched to a gene: 2. Germline CDR1 and CDR2: KGHSH and LQKENI. The CDR3 here is CASSPGTGIYGYTF. The CDR3 coding sequence is TGTGCCAGCTCACCAGGGACAGGGATCTATGGCTACACCTTC.

The chain recombines TRBV2 with TRBJ2-4; a possible D gene is TRBD2 (5 bases). The germline V gene has CDR1 SNHLY and CDR2 FYNNEI. The ends were cut back, 1 base at V and 4 bases at J, with 14 bases in the middle. This CDR3 spans 16 amino acids. The DNA of the CDR3 is TGTGCCAGCAGTGAAGATGAGGGTGGGCTTAAAAACATTCAGTACTTC. The encoded protein is CASSEDEGGLKNIQYF.

The chain joins TRBV5-6 to TRBJ1-1; 8 bases match TRBD1. The ends lost 0 bases at V and 1 base at J; junction bases unmatched: 2. Germline-derived CDR1 and CDR2 are SGHDT and YYEEEE. This CDR3 contains 15 residues. CDR3 residues: CASSLVGTGNTEAFF. CDR3 DNA sequence: TGTGCCAGCAGCTTGGTAGGGACAGGGAACACTGAAGCTTTCTTT.

The rearrangement joins TRBV6-5 to TRBJ2-5; D unresolved. The V and J ends lost 2 bases and 2 bases respectively, with 0 bases between them. Per the germline V gene, CDR1 is MNHEY and CDR2 is SVGAGI. The CDR3 runs to 11 residues. CDR3: CASSYQETQYF. The CDR3 DNA is TGTGCCAGCAGTTACCAAGAGACCCAGTACTTC.

The chain employs TRBV19 and TRBJ2-7, with TRBD2 matching 8 bases. The ends lost 1 base at V and 3 bases at J; junction bases unmatched: 2. Per the germline V gene, CDR1 is LNHDA and CDR2 is SQIVND (reference sequence). The CDR3 extends over 14 amino acids. The CDR3 sequence: CASSIGSGIYEQYF. CDR3 nucleotide sequence: TGTGCCAGTAGTATAGGTAGCGGGATCTACGAGCAGTACTTC.

This sequence joins TRBV19 and TRBJ2-2; a weak D match, TRBD1 (5 bases). The germline V and J ends were trimmed by 3 bases and 5 bases, with 13 bases remaining between them. This CDR3 comprises 15 residues. In germline, CDR1 is LNHDA, CDR2 SQIVND (reference sequence). CDR3 loop: CASSIQGLVTGELFF. DNA of the CDR3: TGTGCCAGTAGTATTCAGGGTTTAGTGACCGGGGAGCTGTTTTTT.

This chain connects TRBV4-1 to TRBJ2-1; tentatively, D is TRBD1 (6 bases). The CDR3 length is 17 residues. Germline V gene sequence: CDR1 MGHRA, CDR2 YSYEKL. V was shortened by 4 bases and J by 4 bases, with 20 bases between the two germline ends. The CDR3 nucleotides read TGCGCCAGCAGCCTAAAGATAGTCAGGGGTCCATACAATGAGCAGTTCTTC. It specifies CASSLKIVRGPYNEQFF.

As for this clone: The junction shows a germline mismatch at one end, possibly a read error. The CDR3 sequence is CASSQGQDQPQHF. CDR3 DNA sequence: TGTGCCAGCAGTCAAGGTCAAGATCAGCCCCAGCATTTT. The chain couples TRBV4-2 to TRBJ1-5, with D hard to call. The CDR3 consists of 13 residues. CDR1 and CDR2 from the germline V gene are LGHNA and YNFKEQ.

This clone was observed a single time. Germline and junction disagree at one end, which may indicate a read error. V and J are TRBV7-7 and TRBJ2-1; 7 bases align to TRBD2. This CDR3 has 13 residues. Germline lookup yields CDR1 SSHAT and CDR2 FNYEAQ (reference sequence). CDR3 residues: CASSPPGGREQFF. In nucleotides, the CDR3 is TGTGCTAGCAGCCCTCCGGGGGGTCGGGAGCAGTTCTTC.

The rearrangement uses TRBV18 and TRBJ2-1; 8 nucleotides align to TRBD2. After removal of 2 bases from V and 3 bases from J, the junction contained 3 bases not matched to a gene. CDR1 is KGHSH, CDR2 LQKENI, per germline. The CDR3 covers 15 residues. CDR3 region: CASSPGSGGYNEQFF. The CDR3 DNA sequence: TGTGCCAGCTCACCAGGAAGCGGGGGCTACAATGAGCAGTTCTTC. Drawing the rest from reference TRBV18 and TRBJ2-1, the complete variable domain is NAGVMQNPRHLVRRRGQEARLRCSPMKGHSHVYWYRQLPEEGLKFMVYLQKENIIDESGMPKERFSAEFPKEGPSILRIQQVVRGDSAAYFCASSPGSGGYNEQFFGPGTRLTVL.

The V and J genes are TRBV6-6 and TRBJ2-3; TRBD1 matches at 8 bases. CDR1 and CDR2 from the germline V gene are MNHNY and SVGAGI (reference sequence). CDR3 length: 16 amino acids. Trimming took 5 bases from V and 5 from J; bases not matched to a gene: 12. This CDR3 is CASSRRSGGAGDTQYF. DNA of the CDR3: TGTGCCAGCAGTCGGAGATCAGGGGGCGCGGGAGATACGCAGTATTTT.

The genes are TRBV5-1 and TRBJ2-2; D is possibly TRBD1 (6 bases). This CDR3 is 16 amino acids long. V was shortened by 0 bases and J by 0 bases, with 9 bases between the two germline ends. Germline V gene data show CDR1 as SGHRS and CDR2 as YFSETQ. DNA for the CDR3: TGCGCCAGCAGCTTGGCACAGGGCGCGAACACCGGGGAGCTGTTTTTT. Its protein product is CASSLAQGANTGELFF.

This clone was counted a single time. DNA of the CDR3: TGTGCCAGCAGCTTAGAGACAGGGTACGAGCAGTACTTC. It is translated as CASSLETGYEQYF. This chain uses TRBV7-6 with TRBJ2-7; 7 nucleotides match TRBD1. Germline V CDR1 and CDR2: SGHVS, FNYEAQ. The CDR3 runs to 13 residues. V lost 1 base, J lost 4 bases, and 1 base stayed unmatched.

The chain employs TRBV2 and TRBJ2-5; the D is unclear. Germline V gene sequence: CDR1 SNHLY, CDR2 FYNNEI. The CDR3 runs to 12 residues. V gave up 4 bases and J gave up 2 bases, with 5 bases separating them. DNA of the CDR3: TGTGCCAGCAGTGGTCGGCAAGAGACCCAGTACTTC. It encodes CASSGRQETQYF.